The 14 T cell receptor beta chains given below trace back to one sample, sequenced in a study of blood T cell repertoires in COVID-19 (dated by TCRdb to the early 2020s). Library preparation was by the immunoSEQ multiplex PCR assay. The table was pulled from immuneACCESS by TCRdb, which kept in-frame rearrangements only. Such tables lose some clones; where checked, under half of the loss comes from unresolved V genes, and the rest has no known cause. Across this sample there are about 250,000 clones, with around nine tenths seen only once. 3% to 3.5% of the sample belongs to the ten largest clones. The specimen was peripheral blood. All receptors derive from a man between 18 and 35 years old with active or convalescent COVID-19.

The V call is TRBV11-1, the J call TRBJ2-1; TRBD1 aligns across 8 bases. Germline CDR1 reads SGHAT; CDR2 reads FQDESV (reference sequence). The ends lost 0 bases at V and 9 bases at J; junction bases unmatched: 7. The CDR3 runs to 15 residues. The CDR3: CASSLATGASGEQFF. In nucleotides, the CDR3 is TGTGCCAGCAGCTTAGCGACAGGGGCCTCAGGTGAGCAGTTCTTC.

V is TRBV30 and J is TRBJ2-5, with 9 bases aligning to TRBD2. From germline, CDR1 is GTSNPN and CDR2 SVGIG (reference sequence). V lost 7 bases and J lost 3; bases outside the gene matches: 12. CDR3 length equals 15 residues. The CDR3 DNA is TGTGCCTCTAGCGGGGACGATCCGCTTAAAGAGACCCAGTACTTC. Its translation: CASSGDDPLKETQYF.

The CDR3 spells CASSTKGVLTDTQYF. Written as DNA, the CDR3 is TGTGCCAGTAGTACAAAGGGGGTCCTCACAGATACGCAGTATTTT. The chain has TRBV19 and TRBJ2-3, with D possibly TRBD1 on 6 matching bases. CDR3 length: 15 amino acids. CDR1 and CDR2 from the germline V gene are LNHDA and SQIVND (reference sequence). The V end was cut by 4 bases, the J end by 2 bases, with 13 bases between.

The chain couples TRBV28 to TRBJ2-7; 9 positions match TRBD2. The germline V gene has CDR1 MDHEN and CDR2 SYDVKM. The ends lost 5 bases at V and 7 bases at J; junction bases unmatched: 6. The CDR3 length is 13 residues. The CDR3 loop reads CASSTGLAWEQYF. The CDR3, as DNA: TGTGCCAGCAGTACCGGACTAGCGTGGGAGCAGTACTTC.

This chain links TRBV6-5 with TRBJ1-2; tentative D call: TRBD1 (5 bases). CDR1 is MNHEY and CDR2 is SVGAGI in the germline V gene. The CDR3 is 13 residues long. The V gene lost 2 bases and the J gene lost 2 bases, with 6 bases spanning the gap. The CDR3 sequence: CASSYGQNYGYTF. The CDR3 coding sequence is TGTGCCAGCAGTTACGGACAAAACTATGGCTACACCTTC.

The rearrangement uses TRBV7-9 and TRBJ2-1; TRBD2 aligns across 8 bases. J gave up 6 bases and V 5 bases, and 9 bases lay outside the gene matches. The CDR3 covers 15 residues. The germline V gene has CDR1 SEHNR and CDR2 FQNEAQ (reference sequence). The CDR3 reads CASSRRTGTSNEQFF. The CDR3 DNA sequence: TGTGCCAGCAGCCGTAGAACCGGGACTAGCAATGAGCAGTTCTTC.

The V and J genes are TRBV9 and TRBJ2-7; D remains ambiguous. Trimming cost V 0 bases and J 0 bases, with 7 bases left between them. CDR1 SGDLS and CDR2 YYNGEE come from the germline V gene. CDR3 length: 14 residues. DNA for the CDR3: TGTGCCAGCAGCGTAGATCTGTTCTCCTACGAGCAGTACTTC. The encoded protein is CASSVDLFSYEQYF. Using reference TRBV9 and TRBJ2-7 for the parts outside the CDR3, the full variable domain is DSGVTQTPKHLITATGQRVTLRCSPRSGDLSVYWYQQSLDQGLQFLIQYYNGEERAKGNILERFSAQQFPDLHSELNLSSLELGDSALYFCASSVDLFSYEQYFGPGTRLTVT.

The gene calls are TRBV19 and TRBJ2-4, with D possibly matching TRBD1 (5 bases). Germline lookup yields CDR1 LNHDA and CDR2 SQIVND (reference sequence). The CDR3 extends over 15 amino acids. The V end was cut by 6 bases, the J end by 9 bases, with 21 bases between. The CDR3 loop reads CASRPPGMESGIQYF. The CDR3 bases are TGTGCCAGTAGACCCCCAGGGATGGAGTCTGGCATTCAGTACTTC.

The V gene is TRBV28, the J gene TRBJ1-5; TRBD1 aligns across 9 bases. This CDR3 contains 14 residues. Trimming at V came to 6 bases and at J to 6 bases, leaving 6 bases not matched to a gene. Per the germline V gene, CDR1 is MDHEN and CDR2 is SYDVKM. This CDR3 is CASSRQGGVQPQHF. The CDR3 bases are TGTGCCAGCAGCCGACAGGGGGGAGTTCAGCCCCAGCATTTT.

The chain links TRBV4-1 to TRBJ1-1, with D perhaps matching TRBD1 (6 bases). Trimming removed 3 bases from V and 5 bases from J, with 13 bases in between. The CDR3 is 14 amino acids. The germline CDR1 and CDR2 sequences are MGHRA and YSYEKL. The CDR3 DNA reads as TGCGCCAGCAGCCAGAATACAGGGCGAACTGAAGCTTTCTTT. Translating gives CASSQNTGRTEAFF.

The V and J genes are TRBV2 and TRBJ2-1; 14 bases are a match to TRBD2. Unmatched junction bases numbered 3, after V lost 6 bases and J lost 5 bases. CDR1 is SNHLY and CDR2 is FYNNEI in the germline V gene. The CDR3 spans 15 residues. This CDR3 reads CASSGGLAGDNEQFF. The CDR3, as DNA: TGTGCCAGCAGCGGGGGACTAGCGGGAGACAATGAGCAGTTCTTC.

The V and J genes are TRBV5-1 and TRBJ1-1; D is possibly TRBD1 (5 bases). V shed 4 bases and J shed 11 bases, with 18 bases lying between them. CDR3 length: 13 amino acids. CDR1 and CDR2 from the germline V gene are SGHRS and YFSETQ. For the CDR3, the DNA is TGCGCCAGCAGCCAGGAGGGTCAGGGCCCGGCTTTCTTT. This sequence encodes CASSQEGQGPAFF.

The rearrangement uses TRBV2 and TRBJ2-2; possible D gene TRBD1, 6 bases. Looked up from germline, CDR1 is SNHLY and CDR2 is FYNNEI. The germline V and J ends were trimmed by 9 bases and 6 bases, with 8 bases remaining between them. The CDR3 spans 11 residues. CDR3 in DNA: TGTGCCAGACGACAGGCCGGGGAGCTGTTTTTT. Its protein is CARRQAGELFF.

In its sample, this clone was seen once. In DNA form, the CDR3 reads TGTGCCAGCAGCCAAGATAGGAGTGGAACTGAAGCTTTCTTT. Amino acids: CASSQDRSGTEAFF. The genes are TRBV3-1 (or the pseudogene TRBV3-2) and TRBJ1-1; D gene uncertain. V was clipped by 0 bases and J by 5 bases, with 10 bases between them. This CDR3 has 14 residues. Germline lookup yields CDR1 LGHDT and CDR2 YNNKEL (reference sequence).